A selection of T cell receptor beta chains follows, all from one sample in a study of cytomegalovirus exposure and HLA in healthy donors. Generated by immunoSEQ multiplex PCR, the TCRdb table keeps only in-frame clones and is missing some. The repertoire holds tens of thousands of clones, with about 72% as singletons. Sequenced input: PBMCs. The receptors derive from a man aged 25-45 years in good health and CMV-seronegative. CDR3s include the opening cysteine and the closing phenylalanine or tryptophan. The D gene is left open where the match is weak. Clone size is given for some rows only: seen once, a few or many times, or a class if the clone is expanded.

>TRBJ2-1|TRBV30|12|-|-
TGTGCCTGGAACCTCAGGGCCAATGAGCAGTTCTTC
CAWNLRANEQFF
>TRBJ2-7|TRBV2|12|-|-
TGTGCCAGCAGTGATGCGGACTCGCGACGGTACTTC
CASSDADSRRYF
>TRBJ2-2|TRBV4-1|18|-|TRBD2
TGCGCCAGCAGCAACCCCCGGGTGCCTAGCGGGATGACCGGGGAGCTGTTTTTT
CASSNPRVPSGMTGELFF
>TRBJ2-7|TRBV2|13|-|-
TGTGCCAGCAGTGAAGGCCCGGGGTACGAGCAGTACTTC
CASSEGPGYEQYF
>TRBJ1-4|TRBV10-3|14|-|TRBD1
TGTGCCATCAGTCAGACAGGGGCTAATGAAAAACTGTTTTTT
CAISQTGANEKLFF
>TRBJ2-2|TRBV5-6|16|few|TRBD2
TGTGCCAGCAGCGGATCTAGCGGGAGGCGCACCGGGGAGCTGTTTTTT
CASSGSSGRRTGELFF
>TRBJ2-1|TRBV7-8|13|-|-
TGTGCCAGCAGCTTAGGCCTAAACAATGAGCAGTTCTTC
CASSLGLNNEQFF
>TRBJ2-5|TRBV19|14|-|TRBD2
TGTGCCAGTAGTGGAGGACTAGCGCAAGAGACCCAGTACTTC
CASSGGLAQETQYF
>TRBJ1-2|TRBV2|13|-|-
TGTGCCAGCAGTAGCCGGGTCTTGTATGGCTACACCTTC
CASSSRVLYGYTF
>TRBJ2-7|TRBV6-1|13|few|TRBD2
TGTGCCAGCAGTATACGGACTAGTTTCGAGCAGTACTTC
CASSIRTSFEQYF
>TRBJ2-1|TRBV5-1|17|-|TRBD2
TGCGCCAGCAGTCGGACTAGCGGATATCGGTCCTACAATGAGCAGTTCTTC
CASSRTSGYRSYNEQFF
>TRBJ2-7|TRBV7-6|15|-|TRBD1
TGTGCCAGCAGTTATATGACAGGGTCCCAGACCGAGCAGTACTTC
CASSYMTGSQTEQYF
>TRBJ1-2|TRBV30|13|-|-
TGTGCCTGGAGTTTAGATCATAACTATGGCTACACCTTC
CAWSLDHNYGYTF
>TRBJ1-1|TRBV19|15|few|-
TGTGCCAGTAGGATAACCGGGACTCTGAACACTGAAGCTTTCTTT
CASRITGTLNTEAFF
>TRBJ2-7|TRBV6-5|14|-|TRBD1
TGTGCCAGCAGGCCGGGACAGGGCCTCGTCGAGCAGTACTTC
CASRPGQGLVEQYF
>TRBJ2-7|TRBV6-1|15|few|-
TGTGCCAGCAGTGAAGCAACTCCGGGAGCCTACGAGCAGTACTTC
CASSEATPGAYEQYF
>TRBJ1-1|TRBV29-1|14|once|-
TGCAGCGTTGAAAGACAGACCATGAACACTGAAGCTTTCTTT
CSVERQTMNTEAFF
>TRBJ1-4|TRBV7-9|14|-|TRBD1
TGTGCCAGCAGCACAACAGGGGTTGGCGAAAAACTGTTTTTT
CASSTTGVGEKLFF
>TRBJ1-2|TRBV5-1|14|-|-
TGCGCCAGCAGCTCCGGAGACAGCTACTATGGCTACACCTTC
CASSSGDSYYGYTF
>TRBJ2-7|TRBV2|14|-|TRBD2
TGTGCCAGCATCTCCGGGCTAGCGGGGGAGCAGCAGTACTTC
CASISGLAGEQQYF
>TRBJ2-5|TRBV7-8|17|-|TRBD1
TGTGCCAGCAGCTTCCTCCGGGACAGGGCTATTACGGAGACCCAGTACTTC
CASSFLRDRAITETQYF
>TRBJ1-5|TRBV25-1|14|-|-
TGTGCCAGCAGTGGGGCAGGAAGAAATCAGCCCCAGCATTTT
CASSGAGRNQPQHF
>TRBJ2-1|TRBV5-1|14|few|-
TGCGCCAGCAGCTTGTTCGGGGTAAACAATGAGCAGTTCTTC
CASSLFGVNNEQFF
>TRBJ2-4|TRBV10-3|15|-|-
TGTGCCATCAGTGAGTCAGGACTAGCCAAAAACATTCAGTACTTC
CAISESGLAKNIQYF
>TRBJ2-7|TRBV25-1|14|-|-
TGTGCCAGCAGTGAAAACAGGAATCCATACGAGCAGTACTTC
CASSENRNPYEQYF
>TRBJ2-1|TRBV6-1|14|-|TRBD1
TGTGCCAGCAGTGTTGTACAGGGGCACAATGAGCAGTTCTTC
CASSVVQGHNEQFF
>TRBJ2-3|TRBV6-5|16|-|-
TGTGCCAGCAGTTACGGGCGGGCCACTAGCACAGATACGCAGTATTTT
CASSYGRATSTDTQYF
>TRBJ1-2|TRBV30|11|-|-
TGTGCCTGGAGTGTCCACAAAGGCTACACCTTC
CAWSVHKGYTF
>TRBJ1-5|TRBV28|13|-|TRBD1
TGTGCCAGCAGTTCAGGGGGGAATCAGCCCCAGCATTTT
CASSSGGNQPQHF
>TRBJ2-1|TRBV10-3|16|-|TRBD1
TGTGCCATCAGAGACAAGGGACAGGGCGACTACAATGAGCAGTTCTTC
CAIRDKGQGDYNEQFF
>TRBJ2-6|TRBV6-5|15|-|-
TGTGCCAGCAGGGTTACAGGGTCTGGGGCCAACGTCCTGACTTTC
CASRVTGSGANVLTF
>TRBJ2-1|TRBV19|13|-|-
TGTGCCAGTAGTGCCGGCTCCTACAATGAGCAGTTCTTC
CASSAGSYNEQFF
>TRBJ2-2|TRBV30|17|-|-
TGTGCCTGGAGTGTAGACGGGGGTGGGGTGGGCACCGGGGAGCTGTTTTTT
CAWSVDGGGVGTGELFF
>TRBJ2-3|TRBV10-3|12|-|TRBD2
TGTGCCATCAGAGCGGGACCCGATACGCAGTATTTT
CAIRAGPDTQYF
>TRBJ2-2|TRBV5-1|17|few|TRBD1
TGCGCCAGCAGCCCTGGGACAGGCTTCACCGCCTGGGGGGAGCTGTTTTTT
CASSPGTGFTAWGELFF
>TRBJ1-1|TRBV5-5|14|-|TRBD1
TGTGCCAGCAGCCCGGGGACAGTGAACACTGAAGCTTTCTTT
CASSPGTVNTEAFF
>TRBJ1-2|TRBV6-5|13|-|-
TGTGCCAGCAGTTACGCTAGTGGCTATGGCTACACCTTC
CASSYASGYGYTF
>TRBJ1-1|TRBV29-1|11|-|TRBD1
TGCAGCGGGACAGGTGGGACTGAAGCTTTCTTT
CSGTGGTEAFF
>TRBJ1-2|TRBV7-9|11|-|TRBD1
TGTGCCAGCACCCAGGGGGCTGCCTACACCTTC
CASTQGAAYTF
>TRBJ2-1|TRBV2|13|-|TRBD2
TGTGCCGCTCAAGCGGGACGTAACAATGAGCAGTTCTTC
CAAQAGRNNEQFF
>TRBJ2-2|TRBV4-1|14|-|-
TGCGCCAGCAGCCACTCAGGGTCCACCGGGGAGCTGTTTTTT
CASSHSGSTGELFF
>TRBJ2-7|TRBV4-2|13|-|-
TGTGCCAGCAGCCAAGGCGCGGTGTACGAGCAGTACTTC
CASSQGAVYEQYF
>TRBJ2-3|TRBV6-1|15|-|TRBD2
TGTGCCAGCAGGGGACTAGCGGGAGGGCCAGATACGCAGTATTTT
CASRGLAGGPDTQYF
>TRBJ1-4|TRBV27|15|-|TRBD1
TGTGCCAGCAGTTTATTCTCACAGGGGGCTACGACTCTGTTTTTT
CASSLFSQGATTLFF
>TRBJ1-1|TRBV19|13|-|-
TGTGCCAGTAGTTTCGGCCGGGGCACTGAAGCTTTCTTT
CASSFGRGTEAFF
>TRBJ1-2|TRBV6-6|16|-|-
TGTGCCAGCAGCCGTTACTACGAACAGGGAAGCAATGGCTACACCTTC
CASSRYYEQGSNGYTF
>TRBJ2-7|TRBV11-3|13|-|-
TGTGCCAGCAGCAGCCAGGGACTGAACGAGCAGTACTTC
CASSSQGLNEQYF
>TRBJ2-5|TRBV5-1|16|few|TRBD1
TGCGCCAGCAGCTACCGGGACAGGGGCCGGCAAGAGACCCAGTACTTC
CASSYRDRGRQETQYF
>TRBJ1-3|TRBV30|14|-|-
TGTGCCTGGAGTGTTAGGGGTCCTGGAAACACCATATATTTT
CAWSVRGPGNTIYF
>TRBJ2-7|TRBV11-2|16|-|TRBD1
TGTGCCAGCAGCTTAGTGGGGACAGGGGTCTCCCACGAGCAGTACTTC
CASSLVGTGVSHEQYF
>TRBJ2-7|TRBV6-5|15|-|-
TGTGCCAGCAGTTACTCTTTCGGTTTTGCGGGCGAGCAGTACTTC
CASSYSFGFAGEQYF